These 32 T cell receptor beta chains originate from one sample sequenced in a study of tumor-infiltrating lymphocytes in localized non-small cell lung cancer. The repertoire was sequenced with immunoSEQ multiplex PCR; TCRdb's copy has only in-frame clones and lacks some. The sample consists of around 16,000 clones, 65% to 80% of them appearing once. Sample: lung tumor tissue. These receptors were collected from a human donor with non-small cell lung cancer.

This chain uses TRBV4-3 with TRBJ1-1; no firm D call. The CDR3 is 15 residues long. CDR1 and CDR2 from the germline V gene are LGHNA and YSLEER. Trimming left V 4 bases short and J 2 bases short, with 14 bases between. The DNA of the CDR3 is TGCGCCAGCAGCCTAGGGCTGGGAGTAAACACTGAAGCTTTCTTT. This gives the protein CASSLGLGVNTEAFF.

This clone was counted only a few times. The chain links TRBV30 to TRBJ1-4; 7 bases align to TRBD1. The CDR3 length is 14 residues. CDR1 is GTSNPN, CDR2 SVGIG, per germline (reference sequence). Losses at the gene ends were 4 bases for V and 5 bases for J; bases not matched to a gene: 7. The CDR3 DNA follows: TGTGCCTGGAACCGACAGGGCCAGAATGAAAAACTGTTTTTT. This translates into CAWNRQGQNEKLFF. Full variable domain (outside the CDR3, taken from reference TRBV30 and TRBJ1-4): SQTIHQWPATLVQPVGSPLSLECTVEGTSNPNLYWYRQAAGRGLQLLFYSVGIGQISSEVPQNLSASRPQDRQFILSSKKLLLSDSGFYLCAWNRQGQNEKLFFGSGTQLSVL.

The chain has TRBV2 and TRBJ2-5; D is ambiguous. The CDR3 has 12 amino acids. Germline V gene sequence: CDR1 SNHLY, CDR2 FYNNEI. The V end was cut by 5 bases, the J end by 5 bases, with 9 bases between. In DNA form, the CDR3 reads TGTGCCAGCAGTTCACTCGGGGAGACCCAGTACTTC. Translated, it gives CASSSLGETQYF.

This rearrangement joins TRBV6-5 to TRBJ2-7, with TRBD2 as a possible D gene (5 bases). Between the trimmed V and J ends, which lost 8 bases and 7 bases, there was a span of 21 bases. This CDR3 has 14 residues. Germline values: CDR1 MNHEY, CDR2 SVGAGI. In DNA form, the CDR3 reads TGTGCCAGCTTGTCTTTGCGCGGCACGGGGGAGCAGTACTTC. Amino acid sequence: CASLSLRGTGEQYF.

The chain has TRBV6-5 and TRBJ2-1; 14 bases fit TRBD2. V was pared by 6 bases and J by 7 bases, with 5 bases of the junction left unmatched. This CDR3 has 15 residues. Germline CDR1 is MNHEY and CDR2 is SVGAGI. For the CDR3, the DNA is TGTGCCAGCAGAGCCGGGACTAGCGGGGGAAATGAGCAGTTCTTC. Its translation: CASRAGTSGGNEQFF.

The rearrangement links TRBV7-2 to TRBJ2-5; 8 nucleotides match TRBD2. The CDR3 contains 22 residues. Germline values: CDR1 SGHTA, CDR2 FQGNSA. With V trimmed by 0 bases and J by 6 bases, 27 bases remained unmatched. CDR3 protein: CASSLAPWGFGQAGGVQKTQYF. CDR3 nucleotides: TGTGCCAGCAGCTTAGCGCCCTGGGGCTTTGGTCAGGCGGGGGGTGTCCAGAAGACCCAGTACTTC.

This chain connects TRBV6-6 to TRBJ2-3; 11 bases are shared with TRBD1. Trimming cost V 2 bases and J 5 bases; bases outside gene matches: 6. CDR1 and CDR2 (germline): MNHNY, SVGAGI (reference sequence). This CDR3 contains 16 residues. The CDR3 nucleotides read TGTGCCAGCAGTTACCCAGGGACAGGGGGGGTAGATACGCAGTATTTT. It translates to CASSYPGTGGVDTQYF.

This clone came up a few times. The J gene is TRBJ1-2, the V gene TRBV28, with D perhaps TRBD1 (5 bases). CDR3 length: 12 residues. Germline V gene sequence: CDR1 MDHEN, CDR2 SYDVKM. Trimming shortened V by 2 bases and J by 5 bases, and 6 bases separated the two germline ends. The CDR3, as DNA: TGTGCCAGCAGTTTAGGGGGTTATGGCTACACCTTC. It encodes CASSLGGYGYTF.

The rearrangement links TRBV4-3 to TRBJ2-3; 13 positions agree with TRBD2. Trimming took 4 bases from V and 4 from J; bases not matched to a gene: 11. Germline CDR1 is LGHNA and CDR2 is YSLEER. There are 18 residues in the CDR3. The CDR3 sequence is CASSPLRWTSGRSDTQYF. The CDR3 DNA reads as TGCGCCAGCAGCCCCCTCCGTTGGACTAGCGGGAGATCAGATACGCAGTATTTT.

The J gene is TRBJ2-7, the V gene TRBV5-4, with D possibly matching TRBD2 (6 bases). With 0 bases removed from V and 7 bases from J, the gap between germline ends came to 8 bases. This CDR3 contains 12 residues. In germline, CDR1 is SGHNT, CDR2 YYREEE (reference sequence). The CDR3 reads CASSLVGREQYF. In DNA form, the CDR3 reads TGTGCCAGCAGCTTGGTTGGGAGGGAGCAGTACTTC.

The chain joins TRBV18 to TRBJ1-5; 7 bases are shared with TRBD1. Germline CDR1 is KGHSH and CDR2 is LQKENI. Unmatched junction bases numbered 4, after V lost 3 bases and J lost 5 bases. The CDR3 consists of 14 residues. CDR3: CASSPGGGDQPQHF. The CDR3 coding sequence is TGTGCCAGCTCACCCGGAGGGGGCGATCAGCCCCAGCATTTT.

This clone has only one observation. The rearrangement links TRBV20-1 to TRBJ2-7, with D possibly being TRBD2 (6 bases). CDR3 length: 11 amino acids. Germline CDR1 reads DFQATT; CDR2 reads SNEGSKA (reference sequence). V lost 6 bases, J lost 4 bases, and 10 bases lay in between. The CDR3 nucleotides are TGCAGTGCAAAGACTAGTTACGAGCAGTACTTC. Translating gives CSAKTSYEQYF.

This chain links TRBV6-1 with TRBJ2-7; D might be TRBD2 (6 bases). The CDR3 has 15 amino acids. The germline CDR1 and CDR2 sequences are MNHNS and SASEGT. V was cut by 8 bases and J by 3 bases, with 20 bases left in between. DNA of the CDR3: TGTGCCAGCGCTAGCCCCGGGACTGGTAACTACGAGCAGTACTTC. The encoded protein is CASASPGTGNYEQYF.

The rearrangement uses TRBV4-3 and TRBJ2-1; D is undetermined. Germline V lookup: CDR1 LGHNA, CDR2 YSLEER. Trimming removed 2 bases at V and 9 bases at J, with 11 bases between. This CDR3 is built from 13 residues. CDR3 residues: CASSQSGMFEQFF. The CDR3 DNA reads TGCGCCAGCAGCCAATCTGGGATGTTTGAGCAGTTCTTC.

This chain joins TRBV4-3 and TRBJ2-1; weak D call: TRBD1 (6 bases). The V and J ends lost 1 base and 6 bases respectively, with 25 bases between them. The CDR3 has 19 amino acids. CDR1 and CDR2 from the germline V gene are LGHNA and YSLEER. The CDR3 DNA reads as TGCGCCAGCAGCCAAGTAGGATTTCCAGGGGCCCTTAGGGCCAATGAGCAGTTCTTC. Translating gives CASSQVGFPGALRANEQFF.

V is TRBV6-5 and J is TRBJ1-4; D not resolved. The CDR3 is made up of 13 amino acids. Trimming took off 3 bases at V and 8 bases at J, with 10 bases between the two ends. Germline lookup yields CDR1 MNHEY and CDR2 SVGAGI. The CDR3 sequence is CASSYISREKLFF. The CDR3 nucleotides are TGTGCCAGCAGTTATATATCGCGGGAAAAACTGTTTTTT.

The chain combines TRBV11-1 with TRBJ2-5; 7 nucleotides agree with TRBD2. V dropped 4 bases and J dropped 2; count of bases not matched to a gene: 19. The CDR3 spans 19 residues. Germline CDR1 SGHAT, CDR2 FQDESV (reference sequence). This chain's CDR3 is CASSSRGGAWRGLQETQYF. CDR3 DNA sequence: TGTGCCAGCAGCTCTCGAGGTGGAGCCTGGCGGGGGTTACAAGAGACCCAGTACTTC.

The chain carries TRBV5-4 and TRBJ2-2, with 7 bases that match TRBD1. CDR1 and CDR2 (germline): SGHNT, YYREEE (reference sequence). The CDR3 runs 14 residues. J gave up 3 bases and V 4 bases, and 3 bases lay outside the gene matches. The CDR3 reads CASSQGQDTGELFF. In DNA form, the CDR3 reads TGTGCCAGCAGCCAAGGACAGGACACCGGGGAGCTGTTTTTT.

The chain recombines TRBV19 with TRBJ1-2; the D is unclear. Trimming took off 3 bases at V and 8 bases at J, with 13 bases between the two ends. CDR1 is LNHDA, CDR2 SQIVND, per germline (reference sequence). CDR3 size: 13 residues. CDR3 amino acids: CASSIGGPDGYTF. In DNA form, the CDR3 reads TGTGCCAGTAGTATTGGAGGCCCGGACGGCTACACCTTC.

This clone has more than one count but fewer than ten. The V and J genes are TRBV7-8 and TRBJ1-2; possibly TRBD1 for D (6 bases). This CDR3 contains 17 residues. Germline CDR1 is SGHVS and CDR2 is FQNEAQ. Deletions cut 5 bases from V and 5 bases from J, with 24 bases between. CDR3 loop: CASSPVILGTTQYGYTF. DNA for the CDR3: TGTGCCAGCAGCCCAGTAATCCTTGGGACAACCCAGTATGGCTACACCTTC.

In DNA, the CDR3 is TGTGCCAGCAGCCAAATGAACACTGAAGCTTTCTTT. It is translated as CASSQMNTEAFF. This chain uses TRBV6-5 with TRBJ1-1; no definite D call. The germline V gene has CDR1 MNHEY and CDR2 SVGAGI. The CDR3 sequence is 12 residues long. V gave up 6 bases and J gave up 0 bases, with 5 bases separating them.

This chain connects TRBV4-3 to TRBJ2-5; D remains unclear. CDR1 LGHNA and CDR2 YSLEER come from the germline V gene. With 0 bases removed from V and 1 base from J, the gap between germline ends came to 6 bases. The CDR3 length is 14 residues. The CDR3 sequence is CASSQDTSQETQYF. For the CDR3, the DNA is TGCGCCAGCAGCCAAGATACCAGCCAAGAGACCCAGTACTTC.

The CDR3 region is CASSLVPNYGYTF. The CDR3 nucleotides are TGTGCCAGCAGCCTAGTCCCTAACTATGGCTACACCTTC. This chain links TRBV6-6 with TRBJ1-2; D ambiguous. The CDR3 covers 13 residues. V lost 6 bases and J 0 bases, leaving 8 bases between the germline ends. Germline V gene sequence: CDR1 MNHNY, CDR2 SVGAGI (reference sequence).

This clone was counted a few times. The chain is built from TRBV6-6 and TRBJ2-7; no clear D. The CDR3 sequence is 13 residues long. Trimming removed 2 bases at V and 5 bases at J, with 10 bases between. CDR1 and CDR2 (germline): MNHNY, SVGAGI (reference sequence). CDR3 in DNA: TGTGCCAGCAGTTACGCCAATTCCCACGAGCAGTACTTC. Translating gives CASSYANSHEQYF.

The chain uses TRBV6-1 and TRBJ1-1; a possible D gene is TRBD1 (5 bases). CDR3 length: 14 amino acids. Between the trimmed V and J ends, which lost 0 bases and 4 bases, there was a span of 9 bases. The germline gives CDR1 MNHNS, CDR2 SASEGT. The CDR3 here is CASSEAGGRTEAFF. CDR3 sequence (DNA): TGTGCCAGCAGTGAAGCGGGGGGACGCACTGAAGCTTTCTTT.

This clone appeared a single time. This chain joins TRBV10-3 and TRBJ1-4; no clear D. Germline values: CDR1 ENHRY, CDR2 SYGVKD. Deletions cut 3 bases from V and 8 bases from J, with 7 bases between. The CDR3 extends over 12 amino acids. The CDR3 nucleotides are TGTGCCATCAGTGATGCCGGGGAAAAACTGTTTTTT. It codes for CAISDAGEKLFF.

This clone was counted between two and nine times. The J gene is TRBJ1-2, the V gene TRBV29-1, with D unresolved. V was clipped by 6 bases and J by 4 bases, with 15 bases between them. This CDR3 is built from 13 residues. Germline V lookup: CDR1 SQVTM, CDR2 ANQGSEA. The chain's CDR3 is CSVLSGASYGYTF. In nucleotides, the CDR3 is TGCAGCGTGCTCAGCGGTGCTAGCTATGGCTACACCTTC.

This chain connects TRBV11-2 to TRBJ2-2, with D tentatively TRBD2 (5 bases). CDR3 length: 15 residues. With 0 bases removed from V and 3 bases from J, the gap between germline ends came to 8 bases. Germline values: CDR1 SGHAT, CDR2 FQNNGV. This chain's CDR3 is CASSLEGAHTGELFF. As DNA, the CDR3 is TGTGCCAGCAGCTTAGAGGGAGCTCACACCGGGGAGCTGTTTTTT. The full variable domain, completed using reference TRBV11-2 and TRBJ2-2, is EAGVAQSPRYKIIEKRQSVAFWCNPISGHATLYWYQQILGQGPKLLIQFQNNGVVDDSQLPKDRFSAERLKGVDSTLKIQPAKLEDSAVYLCASSLEGAHTGELFFGEGSRLTVL.

This sequence joins TRBV2 and TRBJ1-6, with D tentatively TRBD1 (6 bases). The germline V gene has CDR1 SNHLY and CDR2 FYNNEI. The CDR3 runs to 15 residues. V was trimmed by 11 bases and J by 7 bases, leaving 21 bases between them. In DNA form, the CDR3 reads TGTGCCGGACAGAAGGGGACCTCCTTGAATTCACCCCTCCACTTT. Encoded protein: CAGQKGTSLNSPLHF.

V gene TRBV11-2 combines with J gene TRBJ1-2; D not certain. V was clipped by 8 bases and J by 8 bases, with 12 bases between them. Looked up from germline, CDR1 is SGHAT and CDR2 is FQNNGV. This CDR3 spans 11 amino acids. CDR3 sequence (DNA): TGTGCCAGCTCCCTGGGGTCGGGCTACACCTTC. Translated: CASSLGSGYTF.

The rearrangement links TRBV7-9 to TRBJ2-3; 7 bases are a match to TRBD1. Germline-derived CDR1 and CDR2 are SEHNR and FQNEAQ (reference sequence). V shed 7 bases and J 4 bases; nucleotides not matched to a gene: 11. The CDR3 has 15 amino acids. In DNA form, the CDR3 reads TGTGCCAGCAAGAATCGGGACAGAAATTCAGATACGCAGTATTTT. It is translated as CASKNRDRNSDTQYF.

The table lists this clone with a few counts. The chain carries TRBV7-2 and TRBJ2-3; possibly TRBD2 for D (5 bases). CDR1 is SGHTA and CDR2 is FQGNSA in the germline V gene. V lost 5 bases and J lost 6, with 12 bases in between. The CDR3 length is 13 residues. The CDR3 protein is CASSTLSGDTQYF. The DNA of the CDR3 is TGTGCCAGCAGCACCCTCTCGGGGGATACGCAGTATTTT. The variable domain in full, with the rest retrieved from reference TRBV7-2 and TRBJ2-3, is GAGVSQSPSNKVTEKGKDVELRCDPISGHTALYWYRQSLGQGLEFLIYFQGNSAPDKSGLPSDRFSAERTGGSVSTLTIQRTQQEDSAVYLCASSTLSGDTQYFGPGTRLTVL.